These 14 T cell receptor beta chains share one sample of origin, sequenced in a study of CD8+ T cells in alopecia areata. RNA was isolated and reverse transcribed to cDNA, the sequencing template. Sequencing used immunoSEQ multiplex PCR; TCRdb keeps in-frame clones, though not all of them. The sample has 180,000 or so clones; 40% to 55% are singletons. As for treatment: oral pan-JAK inhibitor, 5-10 mg twice daily. The sequences come from CD8+ T cells sorted from blood, collected between weeks 51 and 52, from a patient treated with tofacitinib. These receptors originate from a human donor with alopecia areata.

The chain links TRBV27 to TRBJ2-2; 7 bases agree with TRBD1. Germline lookup yields CDR1 MNHEY and CDR2 SMNVEV (reference sequence). Trimming removed 5 bases from V and 4 bases from J; junction bases left unmatched: 7. This CDR3 is built from 15 residues. The CDR3 spells CASSPRTGGTGELFF. The CDR3 DNA is TGTGCCAGCAGTCCACGGACAGGAGGCACCGGGGAGCTGTTTTTT.

The chain is built from TRBV9 and TRBJ1-2; tentatively, D is TRBD1 (6 bases). The CDR3 runs 14 residues. Germline CDR1 reads SGDLS; CDR2 reads YYNGEE. V was trimmed by 2 bases and J by 4 bases, leaving 12 bases between them. As DNA, the CDR3 is TGTGCCAGCAGCGTGGGGGCAGAATTCTATGGCTACACCTTC. It specifies CASSVGAEFYGYTF.

V is TRBV2 and J is TRBJ2-3; D perhaps matches TRBD1 (5 bases). The length of the CDR3 is 12 residues. Trimming took 6 bases from V and 10 from J, leaving 14 bases between them. The V gene's germline CDR1 is SNHLY and CDR2 FYNNEI. The CDR3 loop is CASSLQVKSQYF. CDR3 DNA: TGTGCCAGCAGCCTACAGGTTAAGTCGCAGTATTTT.

V is TRBV29-1 and J is TRBJ2-5; no clear D. V was trimmed by 4 bases and J by 4 bases, leaving 13 bases between them. CDR1 is SQVTM and CDR2 is ANQGSEA in the germline V gene. The CDR3 totals 13 residues. This chain's CDR3 is CSVVGISRETQYF. For the CDR3, the DNA is TGCAGCGTTGTTGGGATTTCCCGAGAGACCCAGTACTTC. The full variable domain, its missing parts supplied by reference TRBV29-1 and TRBJ2-5, is SAVISQKPSRDICQRGTSLTIQCQVDSQVTMMFWYRQQPGQSLTLIATANQGSEATYESGFVIDKFPISRPNLTFSTLTVSNMSPEDSSIYLCSVVGISRETQYFGPGTRLLVL.

On this clone: The sample holds other DNA sequences that translate to the same CDR3. The V gene is TRBV5-1, the J gene TRBJ1-1; D remains ambiguous. The germline V gene encodes CDR1 SGHRS and CDR2 YFSETQ. V shed 0 bases and J shed 1 base, with 7 bases lying between them. CDR3 length: 14 residues. CDR3 in amino acids: CASSLGQTNTEAFF. The CDR3 coding sequence is TGCGCCAGCAGCTTGGGACAAACGAACACTGAAGCTTTCTTT.

As concerns this clone: The same CDR3 can be traced to other DNA sequences in this sample. The CDR3 DNA is TGTGCCTGGAGTGTGAGGGGGAACACCGGGGAGCTGTTTTTT. It translates to CAWSVRGNTGELFF. This rearrangement joins TRBV30 to TRBJ2-2; D assignment may be TRBD1 or TRBD2 (5 bases each). CDR1 and CDR2 (germline): GTSNPN, SVGIG (reference sequence). CDR3 length: 14 amino acids. Between the trimmed V and J ends, which lost 0 bases and 1 base, there was a span of 6 bases.

This CDR3 is CASSDNGDNTGELFF. CDR3 nucleotide sequence: TGTGCCAGCAGTGACAATGGGGACAACACCGGGGAGCTGTTTTTT. V and J are TRBV6-4 and TRBJ2-2, with D perhaps given as TRBD1 or TRBD2 (5 bases each). Trimming left V 2 bases short and J 2 bases short, with 9 bases between. CDR3 size: 15 residues. Germline V gene data show CDR1 as MRHNA and CDR2 as SNTAGT.

The CDR3 loop is CASSVGGTVETQAFF. CDR3 nucleotides: TGTGCCAGCAGCGTAGGAGGGACAGTTGAGACCCAAGCTTTCTTT. The J gene is TRBJ1-1, the V gene TRBV9; TRBD1 matches at 7 bases. The CDR3 extends over 15 amino acids. Germline V gene sequence: CDR1 SGDLS, CDR2 YYNGEE. Trimming removed 0 bases from V and 9 bases from J; junction bases left unmatched: 11.

The chain recombines TRBV30 with TRBJ1-1; perhaps TRBD1 as D (6 bases). Germline CDR1 is GTSNPN and CDR2 is SVGIG (reference sequence). Trimming stripped 0 bases from V and 5 bases from J, with 16 bases between. This CDR3 comprises 15 residues. CDR3 amino acids: CAWSVLEGVRTEAFF. CDR3 nucleotides: TGTGCCTGGAGTGTACTAGAGGGGGTAAGGACTGAAGCTTTCTTT. Based on the CDR3 plus reference TRBV30 and TRBJ1-1, the full variable domain is SQTIHQWPATLVQPVGSPLSLECTVEGTSNPNLYWYRQAAGRGLQLLFYSVGIGQISSEVPQNLSASRPQDRQFILSSKKLLLSDSGFYLCAWSVLEGVRTEAFFGQGTRLTVV.

The chain combines TRBV13 with TRBJ1-2; TRBD1 agrees at 9 bases. After removal of 4 bases from V and 5 bases from J, the junction contained 8 bases not matched to a gene. CDR1 and CDR2 (germline): PRHDT, FYEKMQ (reference sequence). This CDR3 has 15 amino acids. The CDR3 DNA reads TGTGCCAGCAGCTCTTGGGGGACAGGGCATTATGGCTACACCTTC. Translated, it gives CASSSWGTGHYGYTF.

In its sample, this clone was seen a few times. The rearrangement links TRBV13 to TRBJ2-5, with TRBD1 identical over 7 bases. The CDR3 has 13 residues. Germline V lookup: CDR1 PRHDT, CDR2 FYEKMQ (reference sequence). The V segment lost 7 bases and the J segment 3 bases; nucleotides outside the gene matches: 5. The CDR3 loop reads CASNVDREETQYF. The CDR3 DNA reads TGTGCCAGCAACGTCGACAGGGAAGAGACCCAGTACTTC.

This clone was observed a few times. The chain carries TRBV5-1 and TRBJ2-2; 9 bases map to TRBD1. V dropped 1 base and J dropped 3; count of bases not matched to a gene: 4. The CDR3 runs to 16 residues. The germline V gene encodes CDR1 SGHRS and CDR2 YFSETQ. The CDR3 is CASSLRTGDYTGELFF. The CDR3 nucleotides are TGCGCCAGCAGCTTGAGGACAGGGGATTACACCGGGGAGCTGTTTTTT.

The chain carries TRBV5-1 and TRBJ1-1; possible D gene TRBD1, 5 bases. Germline-derived CDR1 and CDR2 are SGHRS and YFSETQ. V lost 4 bases and J lost 3, with 10 bases in between. The CDR3 loop spans 13 amino acids. In DNA form, the CDR3 reads TGCGCCAGCAGCCGGGGACTCCACACTGAAGCTTTCTTT. It encodes CASSRGLHTEAFF.

This chain joins TRBV6-5 and TRBJ2-7, with D uncertain. Germline CDR1 reads MNHEY; CDR2 reads SVGAGI. V was trimmed by 0 bases and J by 4 bases, leaving 10 bases between them. The CDR3 runs 14 residues. CDR3 in amino acids: CASSYSLKFYEQYF. The CDR3 DNA is TGTGCCAGCAGTTACTCGTTAAAGTTTTACGAGCAGTACTTC.